This entry is about one T cell receptor (beta chain). Positively selected for CCR7, the CD45RO-negative cells used as naive CD8 cells excluded terminally differentiated effector memory CD45RA+ cells. The study drew all its donors from Caucasian adults living in Nashville, Tennessee. This sample was included in a study of shared clonotypes between healthy human individuals. J gave up 3 bases and V 8 bases, and 9 bases lay outside the gene matches. The CDR3 is 14 residues long. Germline assignment: CDR1 SQVTM and CDR2 ANQGSEA. Data came from immunoSEQ multiplex PCR; TCRdb stores just in-frame clones and leaves some out. The sample includes hundreds of thousands of clones, roughly 96% of them seen just once.

The J gene is TRBJ2-5, the V gene TRBV29-1; 10 nucleotides line up with TRBD1. This receptor was identified in a woman aged 25 to 39 in good health. Sequences were obtained from naive CD8+ T cells sorted from blood. CDR3 nucleotides: TGCAGCCTCCTTAGGGGGACAGGGGAAGAGACCCAGTACTTC. This encodes CSLLRGTGEETQYF. The full variable domain, completed using reference TRBV29-1 and TRBJ2-5, is SAVISQKPSRDICQRGTSLTIQCQVDSQVTMMFWYRQQPGQSLTLIATANQGSEATYESGFVIDKFPISRPNLTFSTLTVSNMSPEDSSIYLCSLLRGTGEETQYFGPGTRLLVL.